The present TCR beta chain was sequenced within a study of blood T cell repertoires in COVID-19. Study information: In each case, the material was cDNA or gDNA derived from T cells, B-cell-depleted T cells, or PBMCs.

TCRdb's table, derived via immunoSEQ multiplex PCR, lists solely in-frame clones and lacks some. The sample contains more than 200,000 clones, under 90% of which appear only once. This clone was recorded once. This sequence was found in a man in his fifties or sixties who had recovered from COVID-19. Material for sequencing was PBMCs or T cells enriched from blood (not recorded which).

The CDR3 bases are TGTGCCAGCAGTTACTCGAAGCGGTCCCCGGACGAGCAGTACTTC. It yields the protein CASSYSKRSPDEQYF. The chain recombines TRBV6-2 or TRBV6-3 with TRBJ2-7; a weak D match, TRBD2 (5 bases). Germline values: CDR1 MNHEY, CDR2 SVGEGT. Trimming took off 0 bases at V and 5 bases at J, with 14 bases between the two ends. The CDR3 runs to 15 residues.